This TCR beta chain was retrieved from a study of blood T cell repertoires in COVID-19. In the study overall: Nucleic acid was either cDNA or gDNA, and it came from T cells, B-cell-depleted T cells, or PBMCs.

Assay used: immunoSEQ multiplex PCR; TCRdb lists only in-frame clones, some missing. The table includes over 150,000 clones, approximately 89% detected once. This TCR derives from a man aged 35-49 years who had recovered from COVID-19. The sample consisted of PBMCs or T cells enriched from blood (not recorded which).

The CDR3 region is CASSLDEPGRKGTEAFF. CDR3 coding DNA: TGCGCCAGCAGCTTGGACGAGCCCGGGAGGAAGGGAACTGAAGCTTTCTTT. The gene calls are TRBV5-1 and TRBJ1-1; D uncertain. There are 17 residues in the CDR3. Germline lookup yields CDR1 SGHRS and CDR2 YFSETQ. Trimming left V 0 bases short and J 5 bases short, with 20 bases between.